This section outlines one T cell receptor (beta chain) sequence together with its context. The antigen remains unidentified. These data originate in a study of blood T cells in healthy people across ages. Overall study findings and caveats: Possibly confounding the expanded clonotype changes was the fact that donor CMV status was unknown. With age, beta diversity per million T cells declined roughly linearly, significantly by 30 to 50. Unsorted PBMCs ruled out conclusive naive versus antigen-experienced comparison.

Next came a second PCR, run for roughly 6 to 11 cycles, which used a sample-barcoded 5' primer along with a J-beta primer mix. Using its own MiXCR run on the 5' RACE reads, TCRdb lists one record per CDR3 protein. The repertoire includes about 1.6 million distinct CDR3 sequences, roughly 30% of them detected once, and roughly 10% sits in the top ten. Between the trimmed V and J ends, which lost 4 bases and 2 bases, there was a span of 9 bases. Germline CDR1 and CDR2: MNHEY and SMNVEV (reference sequence). The CDR3 is 13 residues long. The sequence derives from a woman in her 30s in good health. Sequenced: blood. The chain carries TRBV27 and TRBJ2-7; D ambiguous. DNA for the CDR3: TGTGCCAGCAGTTCGGCAGTAACCTACGAGCAGTACTTC. Protein sequence: CASSSAVTYEQYF.